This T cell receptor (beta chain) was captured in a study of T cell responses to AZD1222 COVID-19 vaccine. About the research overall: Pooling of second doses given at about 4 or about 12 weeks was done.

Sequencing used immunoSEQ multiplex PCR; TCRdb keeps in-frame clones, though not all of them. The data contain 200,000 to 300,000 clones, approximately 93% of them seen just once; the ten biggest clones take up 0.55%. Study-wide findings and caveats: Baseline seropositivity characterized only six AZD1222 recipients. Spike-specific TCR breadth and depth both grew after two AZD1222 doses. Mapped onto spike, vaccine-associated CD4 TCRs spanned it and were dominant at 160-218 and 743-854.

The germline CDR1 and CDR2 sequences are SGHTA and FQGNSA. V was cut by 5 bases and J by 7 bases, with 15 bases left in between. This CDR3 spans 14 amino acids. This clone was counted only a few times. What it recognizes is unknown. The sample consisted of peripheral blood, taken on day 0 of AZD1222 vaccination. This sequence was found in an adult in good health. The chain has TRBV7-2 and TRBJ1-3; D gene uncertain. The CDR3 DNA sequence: TGTGCCAGCAGCCCCGGCCTTACGGGCAACACCATATATTTT. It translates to CASSPGLTGNTIYF.